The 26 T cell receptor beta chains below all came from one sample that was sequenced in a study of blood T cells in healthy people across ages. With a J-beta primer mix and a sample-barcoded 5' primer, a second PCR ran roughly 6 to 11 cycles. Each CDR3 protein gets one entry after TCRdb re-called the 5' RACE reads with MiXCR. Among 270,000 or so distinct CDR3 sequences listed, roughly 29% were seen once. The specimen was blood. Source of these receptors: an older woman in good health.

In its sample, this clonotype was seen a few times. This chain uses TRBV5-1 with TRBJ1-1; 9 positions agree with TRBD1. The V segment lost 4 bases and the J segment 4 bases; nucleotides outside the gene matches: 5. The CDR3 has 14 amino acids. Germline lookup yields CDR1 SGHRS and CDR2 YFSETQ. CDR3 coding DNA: TGCGCCAGCAGCGAAAGACAGGGGGGCACTGAAGCTTTCTTT. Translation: CASSERQGGTEAFF.

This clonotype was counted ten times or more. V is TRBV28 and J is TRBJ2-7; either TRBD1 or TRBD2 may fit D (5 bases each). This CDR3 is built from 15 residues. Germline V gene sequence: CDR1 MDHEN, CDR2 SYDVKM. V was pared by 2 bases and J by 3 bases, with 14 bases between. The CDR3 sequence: CASSLPSAGGYEQYF. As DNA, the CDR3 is TGTGCCAGCAGTTTACCGTCAGCTGGGGGCTACGAGCAGTACTTC.

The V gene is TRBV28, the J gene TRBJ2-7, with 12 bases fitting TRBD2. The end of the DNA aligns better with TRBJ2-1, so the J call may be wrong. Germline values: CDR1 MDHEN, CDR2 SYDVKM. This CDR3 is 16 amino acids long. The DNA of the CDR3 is TGTGCCAGCACCCTACCGCTAGCGGGAGGGCCCGGTGAGCAGTTCTTC. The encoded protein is CASTLPLAGGPGEQFF.

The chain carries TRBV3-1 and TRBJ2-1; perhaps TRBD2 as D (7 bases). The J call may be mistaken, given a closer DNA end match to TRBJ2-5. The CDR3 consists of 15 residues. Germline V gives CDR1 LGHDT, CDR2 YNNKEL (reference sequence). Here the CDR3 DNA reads TGTGCCAGCAGCCCACAGAGGGGGAGGGATAAGACCCAGTACTTC. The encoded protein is CASSPQRGRDKTQYF.

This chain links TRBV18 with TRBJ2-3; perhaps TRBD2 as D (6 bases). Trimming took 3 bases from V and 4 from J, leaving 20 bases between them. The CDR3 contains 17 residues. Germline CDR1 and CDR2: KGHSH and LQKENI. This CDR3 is CASSPPSIGRRPDTQYF. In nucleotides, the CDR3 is TGTGCCAGCTCACCTCCTTCCATCGGGAGAAGGCCAGATACGCAGTATTTT.

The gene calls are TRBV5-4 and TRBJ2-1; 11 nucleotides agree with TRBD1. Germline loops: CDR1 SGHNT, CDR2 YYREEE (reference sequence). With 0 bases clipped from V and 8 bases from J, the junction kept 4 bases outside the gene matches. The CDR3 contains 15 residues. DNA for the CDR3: TGTGCCAGCAGCTTGGCGGGACAGGGGGGGGATGAGCAGTTCTTC. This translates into CASSLAGQGGDEQFF.

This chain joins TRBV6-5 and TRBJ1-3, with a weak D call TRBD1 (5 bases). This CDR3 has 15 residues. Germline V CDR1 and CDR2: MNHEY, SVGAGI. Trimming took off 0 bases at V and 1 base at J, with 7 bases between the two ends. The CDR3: CASSYSGASGNTIYF. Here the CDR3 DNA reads TGTGCCAGCAGTTACTCAGGGGCATCTGGAAACACCATATATTTT.

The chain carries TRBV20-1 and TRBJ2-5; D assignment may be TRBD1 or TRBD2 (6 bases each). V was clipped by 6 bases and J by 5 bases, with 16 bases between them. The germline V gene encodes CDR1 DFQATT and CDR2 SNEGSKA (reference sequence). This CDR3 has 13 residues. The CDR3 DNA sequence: TGCAGTGCCCTCCAGGGGACTTGGGAGACCCAGTACTTC. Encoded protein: CSALQGTWETQYF.

The CDR3 loop is CSVVHGPETQYF. The CDR3 coding sequence is TGCAGCGTGGTCCATGGCCCGGAGACCCAGTACTTC. The chain uses TRBV29-1 and TRBJ2-5, with D unresolved. Germline-derived CDR1 and CDR2 are SQVTM and ANQGSEA. This CDR3 has 12 residues. The germline V and J ends were trimmed by 6 bases and 5 bases, with 13 bases remaining between them.

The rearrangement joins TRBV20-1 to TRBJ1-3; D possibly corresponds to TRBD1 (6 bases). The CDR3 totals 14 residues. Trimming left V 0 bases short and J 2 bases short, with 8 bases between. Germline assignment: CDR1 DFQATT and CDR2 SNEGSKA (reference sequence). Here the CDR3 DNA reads TGCAGTGCTAGAGATCCAGGGGCTGGAAACACCATATATTTT. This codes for CSARDPGAGNTIYF.

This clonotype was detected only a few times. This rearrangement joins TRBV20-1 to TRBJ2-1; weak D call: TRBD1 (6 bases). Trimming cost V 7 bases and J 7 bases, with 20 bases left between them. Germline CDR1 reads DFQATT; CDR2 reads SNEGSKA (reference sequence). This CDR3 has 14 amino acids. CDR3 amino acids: CSVPRTAMGNEQFF. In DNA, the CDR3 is TGCAGTGTCCCGCGGACAGCGATGGGGAATGAGCAGTTCTTC.

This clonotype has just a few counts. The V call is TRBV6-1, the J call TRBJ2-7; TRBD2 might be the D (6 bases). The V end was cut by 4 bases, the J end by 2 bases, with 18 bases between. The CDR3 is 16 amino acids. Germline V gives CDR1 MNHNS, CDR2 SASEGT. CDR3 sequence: CASSGERLALTYEQYF. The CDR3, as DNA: TGTGCCAGCAGTGGAGAGCGGCTAGCGCTGACCTACGAGCAGTACTTC.

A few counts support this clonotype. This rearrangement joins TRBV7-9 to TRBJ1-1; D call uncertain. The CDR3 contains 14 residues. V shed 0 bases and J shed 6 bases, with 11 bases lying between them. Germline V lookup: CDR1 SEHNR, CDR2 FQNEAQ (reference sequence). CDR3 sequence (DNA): TGTGCCAGCAGCTTAGCGGGCCCGTTGGCTGAAGCTTTCTTT. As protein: CASSLAGPLAEAFF. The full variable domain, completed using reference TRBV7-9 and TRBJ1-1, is DTGVSQNPRHKITKRGQNVTFRCDPISEHNRLYWYRQTLGQGPEFLTYFQNEAQLEKSRLLSDRFSAERPKGSFSTLEIQRTEQGDSAMYLCASSLAGPLAEAFFGQGTRLTVV.

Here the CDR3 reads CATRWATNTGELFF. CDR3 DNA sequence: TGTGCCACCCGGTGGGCGACGAACACCGGGGAGCTGTTTTTT. The rearrangement joins TRBV7-2 to TRBJ2-2; D ambiguous. The V gene lost 10 bases and the J gene lost 0 bases, with 12 bases spanning the gap. CDR1 SGHTA and CDR2 FQGNSA come from the germline V gene. CDR3 length: 14 amino acids.

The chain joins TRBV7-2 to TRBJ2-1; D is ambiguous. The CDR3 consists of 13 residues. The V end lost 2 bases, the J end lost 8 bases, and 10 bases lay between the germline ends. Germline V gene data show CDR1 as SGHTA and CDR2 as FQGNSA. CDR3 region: CASSLKRLDEQFF. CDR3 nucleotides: TGTGCCAGCAGCTTAAAACGACTCGATGAGCAGTTCTTC.

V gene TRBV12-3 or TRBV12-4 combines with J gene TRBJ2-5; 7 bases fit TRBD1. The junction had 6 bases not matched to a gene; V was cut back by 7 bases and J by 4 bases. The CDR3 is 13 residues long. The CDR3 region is CASKPTGPETQYF. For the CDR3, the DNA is TGTGCCAGCAAACCGACAGGGCCAGAGACCCAGTACTTC.

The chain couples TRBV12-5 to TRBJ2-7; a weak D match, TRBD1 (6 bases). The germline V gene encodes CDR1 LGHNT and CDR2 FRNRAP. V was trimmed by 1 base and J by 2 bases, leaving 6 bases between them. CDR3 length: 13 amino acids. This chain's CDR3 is CASGLGQAYEQYF. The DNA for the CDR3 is TGTGCTAGTGGTTTGGGACAGGCCTACGAGCAGTACTTC.

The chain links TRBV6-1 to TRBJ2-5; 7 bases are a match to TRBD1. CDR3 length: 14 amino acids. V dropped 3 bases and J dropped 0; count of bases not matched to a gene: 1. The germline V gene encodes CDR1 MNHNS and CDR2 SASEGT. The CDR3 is CASSEGQYQETQYF. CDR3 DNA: TGTGCCAGCAGTGAGGGACAGTACCAAGAGACCCAGTACTTC.

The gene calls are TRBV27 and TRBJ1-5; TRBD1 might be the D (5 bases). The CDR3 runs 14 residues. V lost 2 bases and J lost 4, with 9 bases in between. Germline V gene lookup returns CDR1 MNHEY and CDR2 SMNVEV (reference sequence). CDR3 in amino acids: CASSLIPGNQPQHF. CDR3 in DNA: TGTGCCAGCAGTTTAATTCCAGGGAATCAGCCCCAGCATTTT.

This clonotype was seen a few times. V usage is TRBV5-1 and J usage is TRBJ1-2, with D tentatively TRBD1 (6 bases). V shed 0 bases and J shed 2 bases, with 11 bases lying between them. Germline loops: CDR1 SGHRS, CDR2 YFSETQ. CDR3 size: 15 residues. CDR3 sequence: CASSLERGPNYGYTF. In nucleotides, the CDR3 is TGCGCCAGCAGCTTGGAACGGGGGCCCAACTATGGCTACACCTTC.

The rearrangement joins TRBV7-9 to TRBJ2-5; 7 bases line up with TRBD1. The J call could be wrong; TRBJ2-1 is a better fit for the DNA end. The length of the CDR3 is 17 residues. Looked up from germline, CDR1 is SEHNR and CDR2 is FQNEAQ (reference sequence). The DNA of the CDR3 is TGTGCCAGCAGCTTAGAAGAGGGGGCTATAGCCCACAATGAGCAGTTCTTC. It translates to CASSLEEGAIAHNEQFF.

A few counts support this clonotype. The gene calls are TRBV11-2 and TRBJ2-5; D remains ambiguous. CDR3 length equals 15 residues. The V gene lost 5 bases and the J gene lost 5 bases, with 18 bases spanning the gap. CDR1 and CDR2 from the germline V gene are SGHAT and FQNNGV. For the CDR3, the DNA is TGTGCCAGCAGCCCTAACACGTTAACTCAGGAGACCCAGTACTTC. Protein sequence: CASSPNTLTQETQYF.

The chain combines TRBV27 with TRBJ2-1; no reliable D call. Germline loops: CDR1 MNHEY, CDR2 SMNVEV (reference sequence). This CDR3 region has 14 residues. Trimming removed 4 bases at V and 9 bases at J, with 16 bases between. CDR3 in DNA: TGTGCCAGCAGTTCTGTTAGGCGGCAATCTGAGCAGTTCTTC. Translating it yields CASSSVRRQSEQFF.

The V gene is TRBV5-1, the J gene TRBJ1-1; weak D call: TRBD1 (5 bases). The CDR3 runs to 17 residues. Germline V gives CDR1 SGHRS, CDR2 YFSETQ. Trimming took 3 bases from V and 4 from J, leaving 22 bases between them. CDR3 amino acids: CASSSLASGIGGTEAFF. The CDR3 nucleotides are TGCGCCAGCAGCTCACTAGCCTCAGGGATCGGGGGCACTGAAGCTTTCTTT.

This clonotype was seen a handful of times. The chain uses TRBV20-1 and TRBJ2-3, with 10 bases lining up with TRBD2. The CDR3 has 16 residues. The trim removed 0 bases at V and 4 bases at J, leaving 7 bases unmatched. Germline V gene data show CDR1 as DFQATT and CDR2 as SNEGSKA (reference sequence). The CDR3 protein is CSARDRTSGTSDTQYF. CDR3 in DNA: TGCAGTGCTAGAGATCGAACTAGCGGGACCTCAGATACGCAGTATTTT.

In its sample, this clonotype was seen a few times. The chain's CDR3 is CASGIGQGQFF. The CDR3 DNA is TGTGCCAGCGGCATCGGACAAGGGCAGTTCTTC. The chain links TRBV28 to TRBJ2-1, with a possible D match to TRBD1 (5 bases). Germline values: CDR1 MDHEN, CDR2 SYDVKM. The CDR3 consists of 11 residues. V lost 8 bases to trimming and J lost 12 bases, with 14 bases between them.